Following are 3 T cell receptor beta chains from one sample sequenced in a study of beta chain features in type 1 diabetes. Which antigens these TCRs recognize remains unknown. Expressed TCRB transcripts were sequenced after all isolated RNA was converted to cDNA. Here immunoSEQ multiplex PCR was the method, and the copy in TCRdb shows in-frame clones only, minus some. The table lists about 120,000 clones, about 16% of them singletons. Whole-study findings and limits: Moderate yet significant TCRB CDR3 shortening was seen in Type 1 diabetes patients in all four CD4+ subsets.

The sample taken for sequencing was central memory CD4+ T cells from blood. The receptors were gathered from a young man with type 1 diabetes.

The V and J genes are TRBV4-2 and TRBJ2-7; 8 bases map to TRBD2. This CDR3 contains 17 residues. The germline V gene has CDR1 LGHNA and CDR2 YNFKEQ. After removal of 0 bases from V and 6 bases from J, the junction contained 13 bases not matched to a gene. The CDR3 sequence: CASSQDRVSGARGEQYF. CDR3 in DNA: TGTGCCAGCAGCCAAGATCGGGTTAGCGGGGCCCGGGGCGAGCAGTACTTC.

This clone was seen more than once but under ten times. The J gene is TRBJ2-4, the V gene TRBV25-1; D possibly uses TRBD1 or TRBD2 (5 bases each). Germline CDR1 MGHDK, CDR2 SYGVNS. Trimming took 4 bases from V and 0 from J, leaving 13 bases between them. CDR3 length equals 16 residues. The CDR3 reads CASSALGDGAKNIQYF. The CDR3 DNA reads as TGTGCCAGCAGTGCCCTCGGGGACGGAGCCAAAAACATTCAGTACTTC.

This clone has just a few counts. The chain employs TRBV2 and TRBJ2-7; 7 nucleotides line up with TRBD1. The CDR3 has 13 amino acids. V lost 4 bases to trimming and J lost 2 bases; unmatched junction nucleotides: 2. The germline gives CDR1 SNHLY, CDR2 FYNNEI. CDR3 coding DNA: TGTGCCAGCAGTGGGACAGGAACCTACGAGCAGTACTTC. Amino acid sequence: CASSGTGTYEQYF.